This is a list of T cell receptor beta chains from one sample in a study of OX40 agonist ivuxolimab in advanced cancers. TCRdb's table, derived via immunoSEQ multiplex PCR, lists solely in-frame clones and lacks some. The table lists more than 50,000 clones, 90% of them singletons. Sequences were derived from CD4+ or CD8+ T cells sorted from blood, sampled in a trial of the OX40 agonist ivuxolimab. The receptors stem from an adult with an advanced solid tumor such as melanoma, head and neck, liver or kidney cancer. Each CDR3 is given with its conserved first and last residue. Each record gives: V gene, CDR3 length, D gene, clone size, J gene, CDR3 DNA, CDR3 protein. The D gene is left open where the match is weak. Expanded clones get a size class; other rows say once, few or many, or leave the size out.

>TRBV6-6|15|NA|NA|TRBJ1-5
TGTGCCAGCAGCAGGGACATCTATAGCAATCAGCCCCAGCATTTT
CASSRDIYSNQPQHF
>TRBV5-4|16|NA|NA|TRBJ1-1
TGTGCCAGCAGCCCTAGGGGACTCGGCTTGAACACTGAAGCTTTCTTT
CASSPRGLGLNTEAFF
>TRBV6-5|15|TRBD1|few|TRBJ2-2
TGTGCCAGCAGGCCGGGACAGGGGAACACCGGGGAGCTGTTTTTT
CASRPGQGNTGELFF
>TRBV19|17|TRBD1|NA|TRBJ2-6
TGTGCCAGTAGCCCAGGGGGACAGAGCTCTGGGGCCAACGTCCTGACTTTC
CASSPGGQSSGANVLTF
>TRBV6-5|15|TRBD2|once|TRBJ2-7
TGTGCCAGCAGTCTTACTAGCGGGGGTTCCTACGAGCAGTACTTC
CASSLTSGGSYEQYF
>TRBV28|15|TRBD1|NA|TRBJ1-5
TGTGCCAGCAGTCCCCCGGGACAGGGGGGTCAGCCCCAGCATTTT
CASSPPGQGGQPQHF
>TRBV28|14|NA|NA|TRBJ2-7
TGTGCCAGCAGTTCGCTCGACGGCTCCTACGAGCAGTACTTC
CASSSLDGSYEQYF
>TRBV20-1|11|NA|once|TRBJ2-7
TGCAGTGTCGGGCGGGAAACCGAGCAGTACTTC
CSVGRETEQYF
>TRBV28|16|NA|NA|TRBJ1-2
TGTGCCAGCAGTGACCCCCGCGGGGGGCGCGACTATGGCTACACCTTC
CASSDPRGGRDYGYTF
>TRBV30|14|NA|NA|TRBJ1-4
TGTGCCTGGAGTGTTCAGGGGCTGAATGAAAAACTGTTTTTT
CAWSVQGLNEKLFF
>TRBV5-1|17|TRBD2|NA|TRBJ2-2
TGCGCCAGCAGCTTGGGTAGCGGGAGTAGGAACACCGGGGAGCTGTTTTTT
CASSLGSGSRNTGELFF
>TRBV28|15|NA|NA|TRBJ1-2
TGTGCCAGCCAAACCGGGGGGGAGCGGCCAGGGGGCTACACCTTC
CASQTGGERPGGYTF
>TRBV6-1|15|NA|NA|TRBJ1-2
TGTGCCAGCAGTGAAGATGGGTCCAGAGTCTATGGCTACACCTTC
CASSEDGSRVYGYTF
>TRBV18|14|TRBD1|NA|TRBJ2-4
TGTGCCAGCTCAGCTGGACAGGGAGAAAACATTCAGTACTTC
CASSAGQGENIQYF
>TRBV2|16|NA|NA|TRBJ1-5
TGTGCCAGCAGTGATCCACAGCGAGCTACCAATCAGCCCCAGCATTTT
CASSDPQRATNQPQHF
>TRBV2|14|TRBD1|NA|TRBJ1-6
TGTGCCAGCAGTACCGGGACAGATAATTCACCCCTCCACTTT
CASSTGTDNSPLHF
>TRBV19|16|NA|NA|TRBJ2-1
TGTGCCAGTAGTATAGAGGAGCGGATTTCCTACAATGAGCAGTTCTTC
CASSIEERISYNEQFF